The clone carrying this T cell receptor (beta chain) was detected only a few times. The antigen is undetermined. This specimen comes from a study of T cells after yellow fever vaccination. From germline, CDR1 is DFQATT and CDR2 SNEGSKA (reference sequence). This CDR3 has 15 amino acids. General study findings and limits: In post-booster samples, most primary-vaccination clones reappeared (approximately 97% CD4, 70% to 90% CD8).

Generation of TCR cDNA used 5'RACE template switching (which added a universal primer site and UMIs). TCRdb itself ran the 5' RACE reads through MiXCR, one entry per CDR3 protein. The sample carries about 150,000 distinct CDR3 sequences, roughly 6.4% recorded once. This chain joins TRBV20-1 and TRBJ2-7, with 16 bases matching TRBD2. The sample consisted of CD4+ T cells sorted from PBMCs, taken on the day of the first yellow fever vaccination. The receptor was derived from a man between 18 and 35 years old who received the YFV17D yellow fever vaccine. DNA for the CDR3: TGCAGCGGGACTAGCGGGGGGGGAGGTGGGTACGAGCAGTACTTC. Its protein product is CSGTSGGGGGYEQYF.